This TCR beta chain comes out of a study of identical twins. Study-wide points: Memory repertoires lacked the insertion deficit that abundant cord blood beta clonotypes showed.

A universal primer site was incorporated via template switching, and the cDNA contained unique molecular identifiers. TCRdb reprocessed the 5' RACE reads with MiXCR, giving one entry per CDR3 protein. The sample has around 680,000 distinct CDR3 sequences; 8.6% are singletons. This CDR3 comprises 15 residues. Losses at the gene ends were 2 bases for V and 7 bases for J; bases not matched to a gene: 9. Per the germline V gene, CDR1 is LGHNA and CDR2 is YSLEER. In regard to this clonotype: Its antigen is currently unknown.

The same sample was also used in a study of yellow fever vaccine responses in identical twins. That paper adds: A vaccine T cell response that seemed partly convergent and partly personalized was reported in twins.

Sequencing was done on a sample of PBMCs. This receptor was identified in a woman aged 18-29 years in good health. The chain recombines TRBV4-3 with TRBJ1-2, with TRBD1 matching over 8 bases. The CDR3 loop is CASSQRQGPSGGYTF. As DNA, the CDR3 is TGCGCCAGCAGCCAACGACAGGGGCCATCGGGTGGCTACACCTTC.